This TCR beta chain appears in the sequencing data of a study of shared clonotypes between healthy human individuals. Across the study: A couple of women and a few men aged 18 to 49 made up the donors. Study-level findings and limits: Generally, naive subsets (rather than memory subsets) showed larger estimated richness. A reduction in generation probabilities was seen for non-shared clonotypes relative to those shared by all four donors.

To note about this clone: The antigen is not known.

Assay used: immunoSEQ multiplex PCR; TCRdb lists only in-frame clones, some missing. The sample consists of approximately 710,000 clones, roughly 88% of them appearing once. The V and J ends lost 1 base and 7 bases, in that order; junction bases with no gene match: 17. The CDR3 is made up of 19 amino acids. The V gene's germline CDR1 is MGHRA and CDR2 YSYEKL. The chain links TRBV4-1 to TRBJ2-1, with 9 bases matching TRBD2. Sequencing input: memory CD8+ T cells from PBMCs. Sample subset: CD45RO+ cells pooled with CCR7-negative TemRA cells. The TCR was taken from a man between 18 and 35 years old in good health. Some clones in this sample may be carry-over from other donors' samples. The CDR3 is CASSQVELSREGLGNEQFF. CDR3 in DNA: TGCGCCAGCAGCCAAGTCGAGTTGTCGCGGGAGGGCCTAGGGAATGAGCAGTTCTTC.